Listed below are T cell receptor beta chains from one sample, sequenced in a study of vaccination effects on CD4 cells after COVID-19. These TCRs' antigens remain unknown. The assay was immunoSEQ multiplex PCR, and TCRdb's table has in-frame clones only and misses some. The sample carries tens of thousands of clones, about 71% recorded once. Sequenced here: CD4+ T cells from PBMCs cultured with HCoV-OC43 spike peptides, sampled before COVID-19 vaccination. The receptors stem from a human donor who received a COVID-19 vaccine. Each CDR3 is given with its conserved first and last residue. The order of the fields is clone size, V gene, J gene, D gene, CDR3 protein, CDR3 DNA. The D gene is left open where the match is weak. The listing skips clone size in some rows; elsewhere it reads once, few, many or a size class.

>-|TRBV18|TRBJ1-1|TRBD1
CASSPLGQDTEAFF
TGTGCCAGCTCACCATTGGGACAGGACACTGAAGCTTTCTTT
>-|TRBV7-6|TRBJ2-5|-
CASSSGSGALGETQYF
TGTGCCAGCAGCTCAGGATCAGGGGCCCTAGGAGAGACCCAGTACTTC
>-|TRBV20-1|TRBJ1-5|-
CSASLGPGNQPQHF
TGCAGTGCTAGTCTGGGGCCGGGCAATCAGCCCCAGCATTTT
>-|TRBV21-1|TRBJ1-5|-
CASSRGQEGQQDQPQHF
TGTGCCAGCAGCAGGGGCCAGGAAGGCCAACAAGATCAGCCCCAGCATTTT
>few|TRBV18|TRBJ1-2|TRBD1
CASSPIRDRANYGYTF
TGTGCCAGCTCACCTATAAGGGACAGGGCTAACTATGGCTACACCTTC
>-|TRBV7-2|TRBJ2-2|-
CAPIRGNTGELFF
TGTGCCCCCATAAGGGGGAACACCGGGGAGCTGTTTTTT
>-|TRBV27|TRBJ1-5|-
CASSLIGQARLPQHF
TGTGCCAGCAGTTTAATAGGTCAAGCCCGCCTGCCCCAGCATTTT
>few|TRBV14|TRBJ2-3|-
CASSPITGTSTDTQYF
TGTGCCAGCAGCCCGATTACAGGGACTAGCACAGATACGCAGTATTTT
>-|TRBV28|TRBJ1-1|TRBD1
CASSSFRTGGGTEAFF
TGTGCCAGCAGTTCCTTTCGGACAGGGGGAGGTACTGAAGCTTTCTTT
>-|TRBV30|TRBJ1-2|-
CAWSVSPIETNYGYTF
TGTGCCTGGAGTGTAAGTCCGATAGAAACTAACTATGGCTACACCTTC
>-|TRBV7-2|TRBJ2-1|TRBD2
CASGKRGGIYEQFF
TGTGCCAGCGGCAAGCGGGGGGGAATCTATGAGCAGTTCTTC
>-|TRBV19|TRBJ1-6|-
CASSKARDSPLHF
TGTGCCAGTAGTAAGGCCAGGGATTCACCCCTCCACTTT
>-|TRBV5-1|TRBJ1-4|-
CASSLDSTNEKLFF
TGCGCCAGCAGCTTGGATTCAACTAATGAAAAACTGTTTTTT
>-|TRBV7-2|TRBJ2-5|TRBD1
CASSSDRGRETQYF
TGTGCCAGCAGCTCGGACAGGGGCAGGGAGACCCAGTACTTC
>-|TRBV18|TRBJ1-6|TRBD1
CASSGRQGANSPLHF
TGTGCCAGCTCAGGGAGACAGGGGGCTAATTCACCCCTCCACTTT
>-|TRBV4-2|TRBJ2-5|-
CASSPGTDSQETQYF
TGTGCCAGCAGCCCGGGGACCGACTCCCAAGAGACCCAGTACTTC
>-|TRBV9|TRBJ2-3|TRBD2
CASSRILAGGGAATDTQYF
TGTGCCAGCAGCAGAATACTAGCGGGGGGCGGGGCGGCCACAGATACGCAGTATTTT